Following are 8 T cell receptor beta chains from one sample sequenced in a study of cytomegalovirus exposure and HLA in healthy donors. Both 60 Vbeta primers and 13 Jbeta primers went into the PCR. Generated by immunoSEQ multiplex PCR, the TCRdb table keeps only in-frame clones and is missing some. The sample lists roughly 180,000 clones, approximately 88% seen once, with approximately 1.3% in the top ten. Material for sequencing was PBMCs. Receptor source: a boy aged 2-15 years in good health and CMV-seronegative.

The chain combines TRBV7-3 with TRBJ2-2, with 8 positions matching TRBD2. Germline CDR1 SGHTA, CDR2 FQGTGA. J gave up 0 bases and V 11 bases, and 5 bases lay outside the gene matches. The CDR3 is 14 residues long. The CDR3 region has the DNA TGTGCCTCCCGGACTAGCCCGAACACCGGGGAGCTGTTTTTT. Protein product: CASRTSPNTGELFF.

This clone was counted between two and nine times. The chain joins TRBV7-2 to TRBJ1-2; D is unresolved. This CDR3 contains 15 residues. CDR1 SGHTA and CDR2 FQGNSA come from the germline V gene. Trimming left V 1 base short and J 3 bases short, with 12 bases between. CDR3 DNA sequence: TGTGCCAGCAGCTTAGGGCAGAACCTGGACTATGGCTACACCTTC. It yields the protein CASSLGQNLDYGYTF.

The V and J genes are TRBV18 and TRBJ2-5, with TRBD2 matching 7 bases. The CDR3 length is 14 residues. Germline V gene lookup returns CDR1 KGHSH and CDR2 LQKENI. The trim removed 1 base at V and 3 bases at J, leaving 2 bases unmatched. CDR3 residues: CASSPRLAEETQYF. In nucleotides, the CDR3 is TGTGCCAGCTCACCACGGCTAGCGGAAGAGACCCAGTACTTC.

CDR3 nucleotides: TGTGCTAGTGGTTTGGCCCCCCCCGGGACAGTCACCGGGGAGCTGTTTTTT. Translation gives CASGLAPPGTVTGELFF. This chain links TRBV12-5 with TRBJ2-2; 7 nucleotides match TRBD1. With V trimmed by 1 base and J by 4 bases, 9 bases remained unmatched. The CDR3 totals 17 residues. Germline values: CDR1 LGHNT, CDR2 FRNRAP. The full variable domain, in which reference TRBV12-5 and TRBJ2-2 provide the parts outside the CDR3, is DARVTQTPRHKVTEMGQEVTMRCQPILGHNTVFWYRQTMMQGLELLAYFRNRAPLDDSGMPKDRFSAEMPDATLATLKIQPSEPRDSAVYFCASGLAPPGTVTGELFFGEGSRLTVL.

V usage is TRBV6-5 and J usage is TRBJ2-1, with D tentatively TRBD2 (5 bases). This CDR3 contains 12 residues. The germline gives CDR1 MNHEY, CDR2 SVGAGI. Trimming removed 5 bases from V and 7 bases from J, with 9 bases in between. The CDR3 is CASSLSVNEQFF. DNA for the CDR3: TGTGCCAGCAGTCTTAGCGTGAATGAGCAGTTCTTC.

This clone has a single count. The chain links TRBV2 to TRBJ2-1, with 8 bases lining up with TRBD1. Looked up from germline, CDR1 is SNHLY and CDR2 is FYNNEI. The CDR3 covers 16 residues. V was pared by 6 bases and J by 0 bases, with 7 bases of the junction left unmatched. The CDR3 nucleotides are TGTGCCAGCAGGGACAGGGTTTTAAGCTCCTACAATGAGCAGTTCTTC. It codes for CASRDRVLSSYNEQFF.

The V call is TRBV21-1, the J call TRBJ2-1; TRBD2 is the table's D call and was not checked against the DNA. TRBV21-1 is a pseudogene segment. The CDR3 has 16 amino acids. In DNA, the CDR3 is TGTGCCAGCAGCAAAGTAATGACTAGCGGGACCAATGAGCAGTTCTTC. The encoded protein is CASSKVMTSGTNEQFF.

This chain uses TRBV27 with TRBJ1-5; no clear D gene. The CDR3 length is 13 residues. Germline V gene data show CDR1 as MNHEY and CDR2 as SMNVEV (reference sequence). V was pared by 3 bases and J by 2 bases, with 5 bases between. This CDR3 reads CASSFGGNQPQHF. In nucleotides, the CDR3 is TGTGCCAGCAGTTTCGGGGGCAATCAGCCCCAGCATTTT.